The rows below give T cell receptor beta chains drawn from one sample of a study of T cell repertoires in cytomegalovirus infection. TCRdb re-derived calls from the reads in MiXCR, one entry per CDR3 protein. The sample carries about 490,000 distinct CDR3 sequences, approximately 26% recorded once. The specimen was PBMCs. The receptors were sampled from a human donor in good health (CMV status not recorded). Some clones in this sample may be carry-over from other donors' samples. The CDR3 runs from the conserved cysteine through the conserved F or W.

j_gene: TRBJ2-1; v_gene: TRBV20-1; CDR3aa: CSAPTPGVSYNEQFF
j_gene: TRBJ2-1; v_gene: TRBV20-1; CDR3aa: CSARDWEAGEQFF
j_gene: TRBJ2-3; v_gene: TRBV6-1; CDR3aa: CASRSGQGGLTDTQYF
j_gene: TRBJ2-1; v_gene: TRBV7-9; CDR3aa: CASSLPSGLSYNEQFF
j_gene: TRBJ2-1; v_gene: TRBV7-9; CDR3aa: CAIQGGFRNEQFF
j_gene: TRBJ2-1; v_gene: TRBV2; CDR3aa: CASSREASSYNEQFF
j_gene: TRBJ1-6; v_gene: TRBV6-5; CDR3aa: CASSYLTGSRSPLHF
j_gene: TRBJ1-5; v_gene: TRBV7-4; CDR3aa: CASSPWDNGQPQHF
j_gene: TRBJ2-2; v_gene: TRBV2; CDR3aa: CASSEQAAGELFF
j_gene: TRBJ2-1; v_gene: TRBV19; CDR3aa: CASREVGGSSYNEQFF
j_gene: TRBJ1-2; v_gene: TRBV2; CDR3aa: CASSEALASLDGYTF
j_gene: TRBJ1-2; v_gene: TRBV19; CDR3aa: CASRGSLFRYTF
j_gene: TRBJ1-3; v_gene: TRBV20-1; CDR3aa: CSARDRTFSGNTIYF
j_gene: TRBJ2-1; v_gene: TRBV7-2; CDR3aa: CASSSTGLAAKQFF
j_gene: TRBJ1-5; v_gene: TRBV6-2/TRBV6-3; CDR3aa: CASSYFQGANQPQHF
j_gene: TRBJ1-2; v_gene: TRBV19; CDR3aa: CASSIAQTGGGYGYTF
j_gene: TRBJ2-1; v_gene: TRBV9; CDR3aa: CASSARDLAYNEQFF
j_gene: TRBJ2-7; v_gene: TRBV2; CDR3aa: CASSTDLSSHEQYF
j_gene: TRBJ1-2; v_gene: TRBV11-2; CDR3aa: CASSQTQGQGSYYYGYTF
j_gene: TRBJ1-1; v_gene: TRBV20-1; CDR3aa: CSAGHGGKNTEAFF
j_gene: TRBJ2-7; v_gene: TRBV4-1; CDR3aa: CASSRILAGDYEQYF
j_gene: TRBJ1-6; v_gene: TRBV2; CDR3aa: CASSSTRLENSPLHF
j_gene: TRBJ1-5; v_gene: TRBV29-1; CDR3aa: CSVGQGNQPQHF
j_gene: TRBJ2-5; v_gene: TRBV12-3/TRBV12-4; CDR3aa: CASRDGGETQYF
j_gene: TRBJ2-1; v_gene: TRBV7-2; CDR3aa: CASSLALAGNNEQFF
j_gene: TRBJ2-5; v_gene: TRBV2; CDR3aa: CASSPPPWETQYF
j_gene: TRBJ1-4; v_gene: TRBV7-2; CDR3aa: CASSPSLSYEKLFF